The present entry profiles one T cell receptor (beta chain) with its context. Its antigen is not identified. The method was immunoSEQ multiplex PCR; TCRdb's version includes in-frame clones alone and lacks a portion of them. The sample comprises some 2.3 million clones, more than 85% of which are singletons, and about 0.39% rests with the top ten. The J segment lost 2 bases and the V segment lost 0 bases, leaving 15 bases of the junction unmatched. The CDR3 totals 20 residues. Germline-derived CDR1 and CDR2 are KGHSH and LQKENI. Into CD45RA+ naive and CD45RA-negative memory subsets, the CD4+ cells were split. The data derive from a study of shared clonotypes between healthy human individuals. Study findings and constraints: Large sequencing depth failed to make sorted-subset sequencing complete, rarefaction showed. It was expected that sequencing depth would affect clonotype sharing among donors.

Sequenced input: naive CD4+ T cells from PBMCs. Subset noted: CD45RA+ positively selected. This rearrangement joins TRBV18 to TRBJ2-5, with 10 bases fitting TRBD1. The clonotype was recovered from a man aged 18 to 29 in good health. Some clones in this sample may be carry-over from other donors' samples. The CDR3 DNA sequence: TGTGCCAGCTCACCACCCCTAATGGGACAGGGGACCCCACTACAAGAGACCCAGTACTTC. Amino acids: CASSPPLMGQGTPLQETQYF.